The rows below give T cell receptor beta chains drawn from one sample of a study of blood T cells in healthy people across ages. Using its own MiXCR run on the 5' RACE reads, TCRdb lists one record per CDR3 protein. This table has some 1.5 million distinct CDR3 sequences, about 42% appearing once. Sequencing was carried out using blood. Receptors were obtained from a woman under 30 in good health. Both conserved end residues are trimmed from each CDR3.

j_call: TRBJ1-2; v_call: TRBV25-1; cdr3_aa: ASSDDRVGGYT
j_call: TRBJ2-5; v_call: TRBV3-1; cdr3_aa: ASSQDRTWYQETQY
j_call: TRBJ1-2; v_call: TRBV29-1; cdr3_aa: SVEDRRRPSHYGYT
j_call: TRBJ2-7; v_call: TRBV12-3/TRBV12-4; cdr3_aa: ASSPGLAGIEQY
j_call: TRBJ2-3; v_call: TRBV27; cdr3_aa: ATQRGGTDTQY
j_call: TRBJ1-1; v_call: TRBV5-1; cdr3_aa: ASSHGRNPEAF
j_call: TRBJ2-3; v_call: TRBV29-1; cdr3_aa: SVLDVLVDTQY
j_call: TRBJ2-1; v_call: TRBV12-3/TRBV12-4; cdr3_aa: ASTPLSGGINEQF
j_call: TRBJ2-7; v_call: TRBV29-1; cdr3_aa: SASGGQTYEQY
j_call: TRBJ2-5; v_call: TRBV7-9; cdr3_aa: ASSLGTSLPYNEQY
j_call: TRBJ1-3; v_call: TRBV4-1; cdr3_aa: ASSHLGRGPGNTIY
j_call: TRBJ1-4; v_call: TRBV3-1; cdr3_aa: ASSSWDRRNEKLF
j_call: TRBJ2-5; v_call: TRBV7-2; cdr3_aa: ATRLAAHNEQY
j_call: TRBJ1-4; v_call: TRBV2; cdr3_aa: ASSDERDEKLF
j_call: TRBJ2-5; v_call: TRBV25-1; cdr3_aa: ASRPTSGGLETQY
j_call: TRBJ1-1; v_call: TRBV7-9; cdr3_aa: ASSLGRAVDTEAF
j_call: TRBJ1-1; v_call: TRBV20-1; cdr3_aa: SAIRVGTEAF
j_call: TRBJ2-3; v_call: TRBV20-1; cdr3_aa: SARDPSGGTDTQY
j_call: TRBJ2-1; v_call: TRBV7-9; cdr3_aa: ASSPVTSGRIEQF
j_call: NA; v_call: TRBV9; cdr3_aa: ASSVAGVDIQY
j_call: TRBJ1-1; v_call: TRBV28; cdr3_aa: ASKEGTEAF
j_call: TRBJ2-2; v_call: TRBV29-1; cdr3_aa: SVKRWGSPPGELF
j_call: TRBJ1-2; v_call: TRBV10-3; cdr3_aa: AISEPTGGLGYT
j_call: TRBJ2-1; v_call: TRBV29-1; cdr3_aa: SAAGQGYNEQF
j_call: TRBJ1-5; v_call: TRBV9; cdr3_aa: ASSGGQGSNQPQH
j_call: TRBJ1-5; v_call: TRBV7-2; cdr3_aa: ASSHREGRQPQH
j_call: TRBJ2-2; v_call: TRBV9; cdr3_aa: ASSVGRVAGELF
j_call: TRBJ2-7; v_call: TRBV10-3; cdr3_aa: AISEQGSSSYEQY
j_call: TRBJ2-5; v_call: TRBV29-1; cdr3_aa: SWGLPLNEQY
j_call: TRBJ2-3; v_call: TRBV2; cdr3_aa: ASSAQGRTDTQY
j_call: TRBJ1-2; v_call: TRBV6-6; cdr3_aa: ASSYSGWDGYT
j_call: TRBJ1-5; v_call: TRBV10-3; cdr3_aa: AISGGTGAINQPQH
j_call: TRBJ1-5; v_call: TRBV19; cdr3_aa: ASHHRKENQPQH
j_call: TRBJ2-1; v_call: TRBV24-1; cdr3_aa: ATSDLTGLAESFYNEQF
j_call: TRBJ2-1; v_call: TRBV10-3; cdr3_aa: AIRPDASYNEQF
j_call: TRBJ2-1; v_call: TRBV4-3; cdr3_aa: ASSQDPPFGWPRDEQF
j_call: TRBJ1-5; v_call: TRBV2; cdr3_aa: ASSHRDGQPQH
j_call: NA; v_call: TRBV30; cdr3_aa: AWRTLPGRHNEQY
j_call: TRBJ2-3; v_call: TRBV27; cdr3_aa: ASRVGGVQDTQY
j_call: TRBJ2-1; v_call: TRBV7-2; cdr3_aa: ASSSTGDAYNEQF
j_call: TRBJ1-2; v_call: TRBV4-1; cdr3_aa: ASSPDRVFYGYT
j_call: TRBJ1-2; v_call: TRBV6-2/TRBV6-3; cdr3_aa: ASSYLVNRRT
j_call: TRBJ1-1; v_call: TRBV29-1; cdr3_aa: SVPTTGHNMNTEAF
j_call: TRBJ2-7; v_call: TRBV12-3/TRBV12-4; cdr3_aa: ASGHGGREQY
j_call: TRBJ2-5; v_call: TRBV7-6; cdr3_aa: ASSLLAGGTQETQY
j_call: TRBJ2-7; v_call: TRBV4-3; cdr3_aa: ASSQGVVDYSYEQY
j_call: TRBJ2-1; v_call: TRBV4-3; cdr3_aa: ASSQRTTYNEQF
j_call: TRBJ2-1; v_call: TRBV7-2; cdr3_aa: ASSLAGGRDNEQF
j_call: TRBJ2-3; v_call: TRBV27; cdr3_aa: ASSKLAGISTDTQY
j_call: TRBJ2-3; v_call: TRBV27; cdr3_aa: ASSSTRLAGGYHTQY
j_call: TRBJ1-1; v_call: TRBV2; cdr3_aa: ASSSVMITF
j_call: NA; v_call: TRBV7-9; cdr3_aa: ASSSTWGGTSYEQY
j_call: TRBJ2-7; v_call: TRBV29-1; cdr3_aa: SVEDHGVAEQY
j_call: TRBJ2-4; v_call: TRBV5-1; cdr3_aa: ASSSSGTGENIQY